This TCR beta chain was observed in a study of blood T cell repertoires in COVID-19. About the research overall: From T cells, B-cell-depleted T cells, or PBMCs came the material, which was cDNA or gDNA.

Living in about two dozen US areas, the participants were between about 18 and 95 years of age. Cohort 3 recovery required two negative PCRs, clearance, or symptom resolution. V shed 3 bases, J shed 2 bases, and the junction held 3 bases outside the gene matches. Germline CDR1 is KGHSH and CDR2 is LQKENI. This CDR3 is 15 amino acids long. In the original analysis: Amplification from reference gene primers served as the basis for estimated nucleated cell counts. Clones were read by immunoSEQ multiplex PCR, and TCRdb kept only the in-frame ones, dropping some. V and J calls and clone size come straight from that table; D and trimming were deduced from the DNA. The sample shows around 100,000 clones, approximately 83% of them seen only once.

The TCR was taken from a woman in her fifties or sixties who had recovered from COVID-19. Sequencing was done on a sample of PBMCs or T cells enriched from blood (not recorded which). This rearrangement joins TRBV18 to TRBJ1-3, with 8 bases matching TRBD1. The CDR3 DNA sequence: TGTGCCAGCTCACCCATGACAGGGGCTGGAAACACCATATATTTT. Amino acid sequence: CASSPMTGAGNTIYF.